These T cell receptor beta chains were read from a single sample in a study of blood T cell repertoires in COVID-19. Method: immunoSEQ multiplex PCR; TCRdb's copy keeps in-frame clones and lacks some. Of approximately 92,000 clones detected, around 83% appear once; the ten largest clones hold approximately 13%. The sample was peripheral blood. The receptor set was obtained from a woman aged 60 to 75 in a cohort sampled during active or convalescent COVID-19. Both conserved end residues are part of each CDR3.

V gene	CDR3 length	J gene	CDR3 protein
TRBV5-1	11	TRBJ1-2	CASSLAGGYTF
TRBV2	11	TRBJ2-5	CASSPDRDGYF
TRBV2	13	TRBJ2-1	CASSTGTYNEQFF
TRBV25-1	14	TRBJ1-4	CASSEDRVSEKLFF
TRBV19	12	TRBJ2-5	CASSMSQETQYF
TRBV19	14	TRBJ1-1	CASRRDGLNTEAFF
TRBV4-1	13	TRBJ2-5	CASSQGRQETQYF
TRBV28	13	TRBJ1-2	CASSVQINYGYTF
TRBV6-1	15	TRBJ1-2	CASSPGTNRGYGYTF
TRBV28	13	TRBJ2-5	CASSWANQETQYF
TRBV5-6	15	TRBJ1-1	CASSLAAGVGTEAFF
TRBV28	17	TRBJ1-2	CASSSPLYEGSTYGYTF
TRBV7-2	15	TRBJ2-1	CASSPGGLAGAEQFF
TRBV7-2	15	TRBJ1-6	CASSSSGTDNSPLHF
TRBV6-1	14	TRBJ2-5	CASSERGAGETQYF
TRBV18	16	TRBJ2-1	CASSQRLAGSYNEQFF
TRBV4-1	15	TRBJ1-6	CASSQVGQRHSPLHF
TRBV19	15	TRBJ1-5	CASTIQTGMGQPQHF
TRBV11-2	16	TRBJ2-3	CASSPSGQGRTDTQYF
TRBV5-8	18	TRBJ2-3	CASSFTPGTRGGTDTQYF
TRBV10-2	15	TRBJ2-3	CASRRTGSGTDTQYF
TRBV5-1	14	TRBJ1-2	CASSLVQGVYGYTF
TRBV3-1/TRBV3-2	11	TRBJ2-7	CASRGGVEQYF
TRBV4-1	15	TRBJ1-2	CASSQEDRGLEGYTF
TRBV21-1	12	TRBJ2-7	CASSKGGTGQYF
TRBV11-2	13	TRBJ2-5	CASSSGERETQYF
TRBV5-1	14	TRBJ1-1	CASSPLTGDTEAFF
TRBV11-1	15	TRBJ2-5	CASSLMGGARETQYF
TRBV10-3	13	TRBJ2-3	CAISESGADTQYF
TRBV3-1/TRBV3-2	17	TRBJ1-2	CASSQEGGRRGPYGYTF
TRBV14	16	TRBJ2-1	CASSPLGGSSYNEQFF
TRBV6-2/TRBV6-3	16	TRBJ1-1	CASSLGTGSMNTEAFF
TRBV19	14	TRBJ2-7	CASSAGLPSYEQYF
TRBV5-1	14	TRBJ1-4	CASSWAGAREKLFF
TRBV2	15	TRBJ1-6	CASRLGQANNSPLHF
TRBV7-6	15	TRBJ2-5	CASSWIQGVQETQYF
TRBV5-4	15	TRBJ2-1	CASSGAGTGIHEQFF
TRBV12-3/TRBV12-4	13	TRBJ2-7	CASNSLGTGGQYF
TRBV6-6	14	TRBJ1-5	CASSSTGTNQPQHF
TRBV7-2	16	TRBJ2-1	CASSPLAGGRINEQFF
TRBV6-5	14	TRBJ2-2	CASGDRVNTGELFF
TRBV4-1	15	TRBJ2-7	CASSQDAGGTYEQYF
TRBV19	14	TRBJ1-4	CASRPGQTNEKLFF
TRBV5-1	12	TRBJ2-2	CASSYEPGELFF
TRBV4-2	16	TRBJ1-1	CASSQDYSLSDTEAFF
TRBV5-1	15	TRBJ1-2	CASSLTSSRAYGYTF
TRBV29-1	13	TRBJ2-7	CSVEDSGGFEQYF
TRBV5-1	15	TRBJ1-2	CASSSEGTANYGYTF
TRBV7-8	16	TRBJ2-1	CASSARGEGTYNEQFF
TRBV19	12	TRBJ1-1	CASSDYRGEAFF
TRBV7-8	17	TRBJ2-7	CASSSGWAGQDSYEQYF
TRBV7-3	13	TRBJ2-4	CASSGMAGDIQYF
TRBV5-4	13	TRBJ2-7	CASSSGGSYEQYF
TRBV11-2	15	TRBJ2-2	CASSSRLVGSGELFF
TRBV6-5	15	TRBJ2-7	CASSLRTSGTYEQYF